This TCR beta chain was sequenced for a study of shared clonotypes between healthy human individuals. The repertoire was sequenced with immunoSEQ multiplex PCR; TCRdb's copy has only in-frame clones and lacks some. The sample carries about 2.3 million clones, over 85% recorded once. On this clone: Its antigen is still unknown.

Broader study findings: Researchers sampled blood only, noting tissue repertoires likely differ. Rarefaction demonstrated incomplete sorted-subset sequencing despite large depth.

CDR1 is SGHAT, CDR2 FQNNGV, per germline. The CDR3 contains 14 residues. V lost 5 bases to trimming and J lost 4 bases, with 14 bases between them. Sequencing was done on a sample of naive CD4+ T cells from PBMCs. Regarding subset: CD45RA+ positively selected. The receptor comes from a man in his late teens or twenties in good health. Some clones in this sample may be carry-over from other donors' samples. The chain recombines TRBV11-2 with TRBJ1-2, with D possibly matching TRBD1 (6 bases). CDR3 coding DNA: TGTGCCAGCAGCCTCCCTGGGGGCACCTATGGCTACACCTTC. This translates into CASSLPGGTYGYTF.